The entry that follows covers one T cell receptor (beta chain) sequence. Original data processing: Nucleated cell number was recorded as an estimate derived from reference gene primer amplification. Repertoires were generated with immunoSEQ multiplex PCR, while TCRdb's copy carries only in-frame clones and drops some. V, J and clone size are those of that table, while D and trimming were read from the DNA. Of about 190,000 clones listed, 80% are singletons. The sample originates from a study of blood T cell repertoires in COVID-19. Study background: Samples of COVID-19 (acute and convalescent) were obtained from the United States, Italy and Spain. T cells, B-cell-depleted T cells, or PBMCs provided the cDNA or gDNA that served as material.

CDR3 length: 16 amino acids. The TCR sequence derives from a man between 60 and 70 years old with acute or convalescent COVID-19. The chain links TRBV21-1 to TRBJ2-7; TRBD2 reflects the table's D call only, with no check against the DNA. TRBV21-1 is a listed pseudogene. Sequencing was done on a sample of peripheral blood. The CDR3 here is CASSKDWREWAYEQYF. CDR3 coding DNA: TGTGCCAGCAGCAAAGACTGGCGGGAGTGGGCCTACGAGCAGTACTTC.